The 23 T cell receptor beta chains below were found in one sample sequenced in a study of beta chain features in type 1 diabetes. Isolated RNA was reverse transcribed in full, so expressed TCRB transcripts were sequenced. Data came from immunoSEQ multiplex PCR; TCRdb stores just in-frame clones and leaves some out. The sample has 860,000 or so clones; about a sixth are singletons. Input material: naive CD4+ T cells from blood. Receptors originate from a woman younger than 35 in good health.

As to this clone: Other DNA sequences from this sample encode an identical CDR3 as well. This sequence joins TRBV10-3 and TRBJ2-6; TRBD1 matches at 7 bases. From germline, CDR1 is ENHRY and CDR2 SYGVKD. This CDR3 region has 15 residues. V dropped 4 bases and J dropped 2; count of bases not matched to a gene: 2. The CDR3 nucleotides are TGTGCCATCAGTGGGCAGGGGGCTGGGGCCAACGTCCTGACTTTC. Translated, it gives CAISGQGAGANVLTF.

In its sample, this clone was seen a few times. The chain recombines TRBV4-2 with TRBJ2-1; 12 positions agree with TRBD2. The germline V gene has CDR1 LGHNA and CDR2 YNFKEQ. V shed 4 bases and J 7 bases; nucleotides not matched to a gene: 5. CDR3 length: 15 residues. CDR3 amino acids: CASSPLAGGDNEQFF. The CDR3 DNA sequence: TGTGCCAGCAGCCCACTAGCGGGAGGCGATAATGAGCAGTTCTTC.

V gene TRBV28 combines with J gene TRBJ1-5, with D perhaps matching TRBD1 (5 bases). Germline V gene data show CDR1 as MDHEN and CDR2 as SYDVKM. The CDR3 covers 15 residues. Trimming removed 3 bases at V and 5 bases at J, with 14 bases between. The CDR3 loop reads CASSFRGGIYQPQHF. The CDR3 DNA is TGTGCCAGCAGTTTCCGCGGGGGGATCTATCAGCCCCAGCATTTT.

This clone was picked up a small number of times. The gene calls are TRBV5-4 and TRBJ2-5; possible D gene TRBD2, 5 bases. CDR3 length: 14 amino acids. The germline gives CDR1 SGHNT, CDR2 YYREEE (reference sequence). V lost 2 bases to trimming and J lost 4 bases, with 12 bases between them. The CDR3 reads CASSFNRDRETQYF. The CDR3 coding sequence is TGTGCCAGCAGCTTTAACCGGGATCGAGAGACCCAGTACTTC.

This chain uses TRBV5-1 with TRBJ2-6; no firm D call. The CDR3 covers 16 residues. Trimming left V 0 bases short and J 0 bases short, with 7 bases between. Germline loops: CDR1 SGHRS, CDR2 YFSETQ. In DNA, the CDR3 is TGCGCCAGCAGCTTGGACGTGTTCTCTGGGGCCAACGTCCTGACTTTC. It is translated as CASSLDVFSGANVLTF.

This clone was detected only a few times. V gene TRBV6-6 combines with J gene TRBJ2-7; possible D gene TRBD1, 5 bases. The germline gives CDR1 MNHNY, CDR2 SVGAGI (reference sequence). This CDR3 comprises 12 residues. The V and J ends lost 5 bases and 2 bases respectively, with 7 bases between them. DNA of the CDR3: TGTGCCAGCAGTCAGGACACCTACGAGCAGTACTTC. Its translation: CASSQDTYEQYF.

This chain joins TRBV6-4 and TRBJ2-1; the match to TRBD2 covers 7 bases. CDR1 is MRHNA, CDR2 SNTAGT, per germline. J lost 0 bases, V lost 6 bases, and 5 bases had no gene match. The CDR3 is 15 amino acids. This chain's CDR3 is CASSLAAHSYNEQFF. The CDR3 coding sequence is TGTGCCAGCAGCCTAGCGGCCCACTCCTACAATGAGCAGTTCTTC.

This clone occurred a few times. The chain couples TRBV14 to TRBJ2-5; the D gene is possibly TRBD1 (6 bases). In germline, CDR1 is SGHDN, CDR2 FVKESK. Trimming removed 1 base from V and 3 bases from J, with 12 bases in between. This CDR3 spans 15 amino acids. The CDR3 sequence: CASSQGTRDKETQYF. Here the CDR3 DNA reads TGTGCCAGCAGCCAAGGGACCCGGGACAAAGAGACCCAGTACTTC. Full variable domain (outside the CDR3, taken from reference TRBV14 and TRBJ2-5): EAGVTQFPSHSVIEKGQTVTLRCDPISGHDNLYWYRRVMGKEIKFLLHFVKESKQDESGMPNNRFLAERTGGTYSTLKVQPAELEDSGVYFCASSQGTRDKETQYFGPGTRLLVL.

This clone was counted between two and nine times. This sequence joins TRBV9 and TRBJ2-5, with D possibly TRBD2 on 6 matching bases. The CDR3 spans 16 residues. The V end was cut by 0 bases, the J end by 2 bases, with 14 bases between. Germline V CDR1 and CDR2: SGDLS, YYNGEE. Written as DNA, the CDR3 is TGTGCCAGCAGCGTAGGGACTGGCGGACTACAAGAGACCCAGTACTTC. It translates to CASSVGTGGLQETQYF.

This chain links TRBV18 with TRBJ2-7; TRBD2 might be the D (6 bases). V shed 0 bases and J shed 4 bases, with 16 bases lying between them. This CDR3 has 16 amino acids. Germline V gene sequence: CDR1 KGHSH, CDR2 LQKENI. The CDR3 DNA is TGTGCCAGCTCACCACCGGGTACTAGCTTCGGGTACGAGCAGTACTTC. This codes for CASSPPGTSFGYEQYF.

Points on this clone: Compared with germline, one end of the junction differs, possibly owing to a read error. This rearrangement joins TRBV5-1 to TRBJ2-5; D remains unclear. The CDR3 is 13 residues long. Germline loops: CDR1 SGHRS, CDR2 YFSETQ. The CDR3 protein is CASTGDDQETQYF. CDR3 coding DNA: TGCGCCAGCACCGGTGATGACCAGGAGACCCAGTACTTC.

This clone was seen a few times. This chain uses TRBV7-9 with TRBJ2-1; no definite D call. V lost 3 bases to trimming and J lost 5 bases, with 14 bases between them. Germline V gene data show CDR1 as SEHNR and CDR2 as FQNEAQ (reference sequence). The CDR3 length is 15 residues. CDR3 sequence reads: CASSFFQLSNNEQFF. For the CDR3, the DNA is TGTGCCAGCAGCTTTTTCCAGTTGTCGAACAATGAGCAGTTCTTC. Full variable domain (rest looked up from reference TRBV7-9 and TRBJ2-1): DTGVSQNPRHKITKRGQNVTFRCDPISEHNRLYWYRQTLGQGPEFLTYFQNEAQLEKSRLLSDRFSAERPKGSFSTLEIQRTEQGDSAMYLCASSFFQLSNNEQFFGPGTRLTVL.

This rearrangement joins TRBV9 to TRBJ1-2, with D maybe TRBD1 (6 bases). CDR1 is SGDLS, CDR2 YYNGEE, per germline. V lost 2 bases and J 0 bases, leaving 11 bases between the germline ends. There are 15 residues in the CDR3. The CDR3 sequence is CASSVDSRTNYGYTF. In DNA form, the CDR3 reads TGTGCCAGCAGCGTGGACAGTCGGACTAACTATGGCTACACCTTC.

Note on this clone: The sample holds other DNA sequences that translate to the same CDR3. J is TRBJ2-5 and V is TRBV7-2; D tentatively reads TRBD1 or TRBD2 (5 bases each). This CDR3 is 11 amino acids long. CDR1 and CDR2 from the germline V gene are SGHTA and FQGNSA. V shed 3 bases and J shed 7 bases, with 6 bases lying between them. For the CDR3, the DNA is TGTGCCAGCAGCTTGAGGGGGACCCAGTACTTC. Translating it yields CASSLRGTQYF.

This clone was seen a few times. The chain is built from TRBV28 and TRBJ2-1; possibly TRBD2 for D (6 bases). Trimming stripped 7 bases from V and 11 bases from J, with 18 bases between. Germline CDR1 MDHEN, CDR2 SYDVKM. The CDR3 covers 13 residues. This CDR3 is CASTEPSENKQFF. CDR3 DNA sequence: TGTGCCAGCACTGAGCCTAGCGAGAACAAGCAGTTCTTC.

Concerning this clone: The junction differs from germline at one of its ends, possibly a read error. This chain connects TRBV6-1 to TRBJ2-7, with TRBD2 matching 14 bases. The CDR3 is made up of 14 amino acids. Germline lookup yields CDR1 MNHNS and CDR2 SASEGT. Here the CDR3 reads CAISDGTSGRVQYF. For the CDR3, the DNA is TGTGCCATCAGTGACGGGACTAGCGGGAGAGTGCAGTACTTC.

The DNA for the CDR3 is TGCGCCAGCAGCCACTCGGGACAGGGTTATGAAAAACTGTTTTTT. Translation gives CASSHSGQGYEKLFF. The genes are TRBV4-3 and TRBJ1-4; 9 bases line up with TRBD1. The J segment lost 6 bases and the V segment lost 3 bases, leaving 5 bases of the junction unmatched. CDR1 LGHNA and CDR2 YSLEER come from the germline V gene. CDR3 length equals 15 residues.

V usage is TRBV5-1 and J usage is TRBJ2-1; 10 nucleotides line up with TRBD2. The CDR3 loop spans 16 amino acids. The germline gives CDR1 SGHRS, CDR2 YFSETQ. With V trimmed by 1 base and J by 6 bases, 7 bases remained unmatched. The chain's CDR3 is CASSLSPSGSGNEQFF. The CDR3 DNA follows: TGCGCCAGCAGCTTGAGCCCTAGCGGGAGTGGCAATGAGCAGTTCTTC.

This chain uses TRBV15 with TRBJ2-1; TRBD2 matches 10 bases. Germline trimming cut 1 base from V and 7 bases from J; bases unmatched to any gene: 4. Germline V CDR1 and CDR2: LNHNV, YYDKDF (reference sequence). This CDR3 is 15 amino acids long. The CDR3 loop is CATSRGAGGENEQFF. The DNA of the CDR3 is TGTGCCACCAGCAGAGGAGCGGGAGGGGAAAATGAGCAGTTCTTC.

In regard to this clone: The sample holds other DNA sequences that translate to the same CDR3. The rearrangement links TRBV5-4 to TRBJ2-1, with 12 nucleotides matching TRBD2. V trimming: 4 bases; J trimming: 5 bases; junction bases outside the gene matches: 4. The germline CDR1 and CDR2 sequences are SGHNT and YYREEE (reference sequence). The CDR3 length is 15 residues. CDR3: CASSLRLAGDNEQFF. The CDR3 DNA follows: TGTGCCAGCAGCCTGCGACTAGCGGGAGACAATGAGCAGTTCTTC.

This clone was detected only a few times. This rearrangement joins TRBV28 to TRBJ2-4, with 8 bases lining up with TRBD1. The CDR3 sequence is 15 residues long. The J segment lost 6 bases and the V segment lost 7 bases, leaving 11 bases of the junction unmatched. Germline CDR1 MDHEN, CDR2 SYDVKM. The CDR3 DNA reads TGTGCCAGCAACCAATGGACAGGGACGGGAAACATTCAGTACTTC. Amino acid sequence: CASNQWTGTGNIQYF.

V and J are TRBV28 and TRBJ1-1; a weak D match, TRBD1 (5 bases). V lost 6 bases and J lost 4, with 12 bases in between. This CDR3 comprises 13 residues. Looked up from germline, CDR1 is MDHEN and CDR2 is SYDVKM. CDR3 DNA: TGTGCCAGCAGGCCCGCAGGGAGCACTGAAGCTTTCTTT. Protein sequence: CASRPAGSTEAFF.

The chain uses TRBV9 and TRBJ1-3; 7 nucleotides line up with TRBD1. This CDR3 has 19 amino acids. Trimming took 2 bases from V and 0 from J; bases not matched to a gene: 14. Germline V lookup: CDR1 SGDLS, CDR2 YYNGEE. Here the CDR3 DNA reads TGTGCCAGCAGCGTTCTTCCAGTCCGGACAGGTCTCTCTGGAAACACCATATATTTT. Protein: CASSVLPVRTGLSGNTIYF.